Each of the 21 T cell receptor beta chains below was sequenced from the same sample in a study of siplizumab effects on memory and regulatory T cells. Using immunoSEQ multiplex PCR, the repertoire was profiled, and TCRdb retains in-frame clones only, with some absent. The table includes around 65,000 clones, less than 80% detected once. The specimen was memory CD4+ T cells sorted from blood. Receptors were obtained from a human donor in good health.

The V gene is TRBV12-5, the J gene TRBJ2-5; D perhaps matches TRBD2 (6 bases). Deletions cut 5 bases from V and 7 bases from J, with 17 bases between. The CDR3 has 14 residues. CDR1 is LGHNT and CDR2 is FRNRAP in the germline V gene. The CDR3 nucleotides are TGTGCTAGTGGTCCTCCCGGGACGGAGGGGACCCAGTACTTC. It encodes CASGPPGTEGTQYF.

This chain connects TRBV6-5 to TRBJ2-2; the D is unclear. This CDR3 has 12 amino acids. CDR1 and CDR2 from the germline V gene are MNHEY and SVGAGI. Trimming pared 3 bases from V and 7 bases from J, leaving 6 bases between. The DNA for the CDR3 is TGTGCCAGCAGTTATCTTGACGGGGAGCTGTTTTTT. This codes for CASSYLDGELFF.

This chain uses TRBV6-6 with TRBJ1-3, with a tentative D call TRBD1 (5 bases). The V and J ends lost 7 bases and 4 bases respectively, with 8 bases between them. The germline gives CDR1 MNHNY, CDR2 SVGAGI (reference sequence). CDR3 size: 12 residues. The CDR3 DNA sequence: TGTGCCAGCACCCAGGGCGGAAACACCATATATTTT. This translates into CASTQGGNTIYF.

This clone was seen only a few times. The chain carries TRBV7-2 and TRBJ1-5; D is unclear. Looked up from germline, CDR1 is SGHTA and CDR2 is FQGNSA. The CDR3 length is 13 residues. Trimming pared 4 bases from V and 4 bases from J, leaving 8 bases between. The CDR3, as DNA: TGTGCCAGCAGCTCCCGGGGAAATCAGCCCCAGCATTTT. Translated: CASSSRGNQPQHF.

CDR3 bases: TGTGCCAGCTCTCAAAACCTCTACGAGCAGTACTTC. The encoded protein is CASSQNLYEQYF. This chain uses TRBV5-4 with TRBJ2-7; D unclear. CDR3 length: 12 residues. V was cut by 7 bases and J by 3 bases, with 11 bases left in between. Germline CDR1 is SGHNT and CDR2 is YYREEE (reference sequence).

V usage is TRBV7-8 and J usage is TRBJ2-5, with a weak D call TRBD2 (5 bases). Deletions cut 2 bases from V and 1 base from J, with 8 bases between. Germline-derived CDR1 and CDR2 are SGHVS and FQNEAQ. CDR3 length equals 14 residues. This chain's CDR3 is CASSLNGVQETQYF. DNA for the CDR3: TGTGCCAGCAGCTTAAACGGGGTCCAAGAGACCCAGTACTTC.

In its sample, this clone was seen once. CDR3 in DNA: TGTGCCAGCAGCCGGACAGGGCAAGAGACCCAGTACTTC. This translates into CASSRTGQETQYF. The V and J genes are TRBV7-9 and TRBJ2-5; 8 bases match TRBD1. After removal of 5 bases from V and 2 bases from J, the junction contained 1 base not matched to a gene. Germline V lookup: CDR1 SEHNR, CDR2 FQNEAQ (reference sequence). This CDR3 has 13 amino acids.

V is TRBV28 and J is TRBJ1-2; D is possibly TRBD1 (6 bases). This CDR3 is built from 11 residues. V was pared by 8 bases and J by 5 bases, with 9 bases between. Germline loops: CDR1 MDHEN, CDR2 SYDVKM. The CDR3 bases are TGTGCCAGCGGACAGATTTATGGCTACACCTTC. This codes for CASGQIYGYTF.

The chain joins TRBV5-4 to TRBJ2-2; D not certain. This CDR3 is built from 12 residues. CDR1 SGHNT and CDR2 YYREEE come from the germline V gene (reference sequence). The V and J ends lost 2 bases and 6 bases respectively, with 5 bases between them. In DNA form, the CDR3 reads TGTGCCAGCAGCTTCGACCCCGGGGAGCTGTTTTTT. It is translated as CASSFDPGELFF.

The J gene is TRBJ2-1, the V gene TRBV6-5; D not certain. Trimming stripped 6 bases from V and 8 bases from J, with 8 bases between. Germline V lookup: CDR1 MNHEY, CDR2 SVGAGI. This CDR3 region has 11 residues. The CDR3 here is CASSLVDEQFF. For the CDR3, the DNA is TGTGCCAGCAGCCTGGTGGATGAGCAGTTCTTC.

The V and J genes are TRBV11-2 and TRBJ2-5; D remains unclear. Trimming left V 1 base short and J 4 bases short, with 10 bases between. Germline lookup yields CDR1 SGHAT and CDR2 FQNNGV. This CDR3 region has 14 residues. The CDR3 region is CASSLVGIRETQYF. CDR3 coding DNA: TGTGCCAGCAGCTTAGTGGGGATTCGAGAGACCCAGTACTTC.

The chain joins TRBV5-1 to TRBJ2-7, with D perhaps matching TRBD2 (6 bases). The V and J ends lost 4 bases and 2 bases respectively, with 16 bases between them. Germline lookup yields CDR1 SGHRS and CDR2 YFSETQ. There are 15 residues in the CDR3. The CDR3 sequence: CASSPQEGAPYEQYF. Written as DNA, the CDR3 is TGCGCCAGCAGCCCCCAGGAGGGAGCCCCCTACGAGCAGTACTTC. The complete variable domain, with remaining parts taken from reference TRBV5-1 and TRBJ2-7, reads KAGVTQTPRYLIKTRGQQVTLSCSPISGHRSVSWYQQTPGQGLQFLFEYFSETQRNKGNFPGRFSGRQFSNSRSEMNVSTLELGDSALYLCASSPQEGAPYEQYFGPGTRLTVT.

This rearrangement joins TRBV5-1 to TRBJ1-2, with 8 bases identical to TRBD1. The CDR3 spans 14 residues. V was pared by 4 bases and J by 4 bases, with 6 bases of the junction left unmatched. The germline V gene encodes CDR1 SGHRS and CDR2 YFSETQ. CDR3 sequence reads: CASSAGGQGYGYTF. The CDR3 nucleotides are TGCGCCAGCAGCGCAGGGGGCCAGGGCTATGGCTACACCTTC.

V gene TRBV5-5 combines with J gene TRBJ1-1; D gene uncertain. V was shortened by 3 bases and J by 1 base, with 13 bases between the two germline ends. From germline, CDR1 is SGHKS and CDR2 YYEKEE (reference sequence). The CDR3 loop spans 15 amino acids. In DNA, the CDR3 is TGTGCCAGCAGCTGGGTACAGAGAAGGAACACTGAAGCTTTCTTT. Translated: CASSWVQRRNTEAFF.

This clone was seen a handful of times. V and J are TRBV6-5 and TRBJ2-4; 8 bases fit TRBD2. V lost 5 bases, J lost 5 bases, and 8 bases stayed unmatched. The CDR3 runs to 15 residues. The V gene's germline CDR1 is MNHEY and CDR2 SVGAGI. The CDR3 DNA follows: TGTGCCAGCAGTACGGGGGGGGGCTCTGAAAACATTCAGTACTTC. Its translation is CASSTGGGSENIQYF.

This clone occurred a few times. The chain carries TRBV28 and TRBJ1-2; D not certain. Germline CDR1 is MDHEN and CDR2 is SYDVKM. This CDR3 spans 14 amino acids. Trimming removed 1 base at V and 5 bases at J, with 11 bases between. The CDR3 region is CASSLFEDFYGYTF. CDR3 nucleotides: TGTGCCAGCAGTTTATTTGAGGATTTTTATGGCTACACCTTC.

On this clone: Within the sample, other DNA sequences also encode this same CDR3. The chain has TRBV7-3 and TRBJ2-3; 8 nucleotides agree with TRBD2. The CDR3 length is 15 residues. Germline values: CDR1 SGHTA, CDR2 FQGTGA. V was clipped by 5 bases and J by 3 bases; unmatched bases: 7. In DNA form, the CDR3 reads TGTGCCAGCAGCCCCACTAGCGGACTGACAGATACGCAGTATTTT. Translating gives CASSPTSGLTDTQYF.

The J gene is TRBJ2-6, the V gene TRBV30; D remains ambiguous. Germline assignment: CDR1 GTSNPN and CDR2 SVGIG (reference sequence). This CDR3 comprises 14 residues. V lost 5 bases, J lost 0 bases, and 8 bases lay in between. The CDR3 sequence is CAWSQDSGANVLTF. CDR3 DNA sequence: TGTGCCTGGTCACAAGACTCTGGGGCCAACGTCCTGACTTTC.

This chain uses TRBV10-3 with TRBJ2-5, with D tentatively TRBD1 (6 bases). The CDR3 totals 14 residues. V shed 4 bases and J shed 2 bases, with 11 bases lying between them. The V gene's germline CDR1 is ENHRY and CDR2 SYGVKD. CDR3 coding DNA: TGTGCCATCAGTGGTCGGGACACACAAGAGACCCAGTACTTC. It specifies CAISGRDTQETQYF.

This clone appeared once. CDR3 in DNA: TGTGCCAGCAGCTCCATCATACAGGGGAAGGGCTACACCTTC. It codes for CASSSIIQGKGYTF. V gene TRBV7-6 combines with J gene TRBJ1-2; 7 bases fit TRBD1. Trimming took 4 bases from V and 8 from J; bases not matched to a gene: 10. The germline V gene has CDR1 SGHVS and CDR2 FNYEAQ. This CDR3 comprises 14 residues.

The genes are TRBV5-5 and TRBJ2-7, with D maybe TRBD1 (6 bases). V gave up 0 bases and J gave up 0 bases, with 13 bases separating them. The CDR3 loop spans 16 amino acids. CDR1 and CDR2 from the germline V gene are SGHKS and YYEKEE (reference sequence). This CDR3 reads CASSLALGASSYEQYF. For the CDR3, the DNA is TGTGCCAGCAGCTTGGCCCTGGGGGCGAGCTCCTACGAGCAGTACTTC.